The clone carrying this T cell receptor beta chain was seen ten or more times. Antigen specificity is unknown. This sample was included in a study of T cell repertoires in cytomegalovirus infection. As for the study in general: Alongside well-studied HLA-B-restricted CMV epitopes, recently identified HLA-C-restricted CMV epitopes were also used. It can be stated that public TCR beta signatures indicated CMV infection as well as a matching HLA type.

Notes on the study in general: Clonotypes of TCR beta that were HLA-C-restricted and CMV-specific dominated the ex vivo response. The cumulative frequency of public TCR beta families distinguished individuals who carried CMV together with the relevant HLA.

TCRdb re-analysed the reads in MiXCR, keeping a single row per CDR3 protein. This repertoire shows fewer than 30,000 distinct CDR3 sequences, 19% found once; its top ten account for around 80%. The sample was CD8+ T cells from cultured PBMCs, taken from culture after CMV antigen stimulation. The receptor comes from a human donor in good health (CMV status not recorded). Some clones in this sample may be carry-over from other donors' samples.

CDR3 sequence: CASSWTNTEAFF. The CDR3 DNA is TGTGCCAGCAGTTGGACGAACACTGAAGCTTTCTTT. The chain recombines TRBV12-3 or TRBV12-4 with TRBJ1-1, with D unresolved. The CDR3 consists of 12 residues. V was trimmed by 4 bases and J by 1 base, leaving 4 bases between them.